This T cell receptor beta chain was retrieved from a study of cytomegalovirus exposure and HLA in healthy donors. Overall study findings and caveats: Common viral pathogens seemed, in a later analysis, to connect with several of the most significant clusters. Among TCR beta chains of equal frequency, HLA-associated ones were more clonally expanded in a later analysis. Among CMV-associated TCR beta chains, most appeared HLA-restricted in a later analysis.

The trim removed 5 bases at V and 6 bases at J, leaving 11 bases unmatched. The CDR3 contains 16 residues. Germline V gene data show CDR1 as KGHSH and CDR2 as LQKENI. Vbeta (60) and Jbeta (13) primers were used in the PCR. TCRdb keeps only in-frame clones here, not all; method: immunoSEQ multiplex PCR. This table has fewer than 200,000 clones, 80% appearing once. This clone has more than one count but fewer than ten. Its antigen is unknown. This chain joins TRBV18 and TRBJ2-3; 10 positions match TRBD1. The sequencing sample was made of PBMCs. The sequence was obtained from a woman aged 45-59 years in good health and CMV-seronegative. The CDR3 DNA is TGTGCCAGCTCATTTGACCCGGGACAGGGGTCGGATACGCAGTATTTT. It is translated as CASSFDPGQGSDTQYF.